This T cell receptor (beta chain) was retrieved from a study of shared clonotypes between healthy human individuals. Study-wide points: Memory subsets generally showed smaller estimated richness than naive subsets did. How much donors shared clonotypes was expected to be affected by sequencing depth.

The germline gives CDR1 SGHRS, CDR2 YFSETQ. This CDR3 contains 15 residues. V shed 5 bases and J shed 4 bases, with 18 bases lying between them. At the deep level, the assay was run. An even split of each subset's genomic DNA across several immunoSEQ plates was performed. Method: immunoSEQ multiplex PCR; TCRdb's copy keeps in-frame clones and lacks some. The table lists about 1.5 million clones, 95% to 99% of them singletons. Regarding this clone: The antigen is not known.

The receptor comes from a man aged 30-40 years in good health. The source material was naive CD4+ T cells sorted from blood. Subset defined: CD45RA+ positively selected. The chain combines TRBV5-1 with TRBJ2-5, with D possibly called TRBD1 or TRBD2 (5 bases each). In nucleotides, the CDR3 is TGCGCCAGCAGGATGTCCGGGACGGTTGGAGAGACCCAGTACTTC. The encoded protein is CASRMSGTVGETQYF.